This entry lists 15 T cell receptor beta chains sequenced from one sample in a study of blood T cell repertoires in COVID-19. Measured with immunoSEQ multiplex PCR; TCRdb has only the in-frame clones, and not every one. The data hold roughly 140,000 clones, with approximately 86% observed a single time. The sequenced sample consisted of PBMCs or T cells enriched from blood (not recorded which). The source is a woman aged 40-49 years who had recovered from COVID-19.

This clone was seen only a few times. This chain links TRBV2 with TRBJ1-2, with TRBD1 matching 7 bases. Trimming cost V 7 bases and J 7 bases; bases outside gene matches: 12. CDR1 is SNHLY and CDR2 is FYNNEI in the germline V gene. The CDR3 contains 14 residues. The DNA of the CDR3 is TGTGCCAGCAAGTCCGACAGGGACCTTCTTGGCTACACCTTC. Protein product: CASKSDRDLLGYTF.

The chain has TRBV27 and TRBJ2-1; 13 bases match TRBD2. Germline V gives CDR1 MNHEY, CDR2 SMNVEV (reference sequence). This CDR3 is built from 16 residues. Trimming removed 7 bases from V and 9 bases from J; junction bases left unmatched: 12. This CDR3 reads CASNVLAGGSRGEQFF. As DNA, the CDR3 is TGTGCCAGCAACGTACTAGCGGGAGGGAGCCGCGGTGAGCAGTTCTTC.

Written as DNA, the CDR3 is TGTGCCAGCAGCTTAAAGTTGTCGAGCACCAATGAGCAGTTCTTC. Amino acid sequence: CASSLKLSSTNEQFF. The J gene is TRBJ2-1, the V gene TRBV11-2; D remains unclear. Germline V lookup: CDR1 SGHAT, CDR2 FQNNGV. V was shortened by 2 bases and J by 6 bases, with 14 bases between the two germline ends. The CDR3 loop spans 15 amino acids.

The chain recombines TRBV7-2 with TRBJ2-7; possibly TRBD1 for D (6 bases). V was pared by 5 bases and J by 2 bases, with 16 bases between. The CDR3 covers 15 residues. Germline V CDR1 and CDR2: SGHTA, FQGNSA. The CDR3 region is CASSADRRETYEQYF. CDR3 coding DNA: TGTGCCAGCAGCGCAGACAGGAGAGAAACCTACGAGCAGTACTTC.

As regards this clone: The germline gene is not matched at one end of the junction; a read error may be the cause. CDR3 protein: CASSLAGDSNEQFF. CDR3 nucleotide sequence: TGTGCTAGCAGCCTAGCGGGGGACTCCAATGAGCAGTTCTTC. The rearrangement uses TRBV7-7 and TRBJ2-1; 10 bases agree with TRBD2. The CDR3 runs to 14 residues. Germline-derived CDR1 and CDR2 are SSHAT and FNYEAQ (reference sequence).

The chain recombines TRBV12-5 with TRBJ1-1; D gene ambiguous. This CDR3 has 14 amino acids. Germline V gene data show CDR1 as LGHNT and CDR2 as FRNRAP. The V gene lost 7 bases and the J gene lost 4 bases, with 16 bases spanning the gap. CDR3 in DNA: TGTGCTAGTGCCATGGGCAGGCTTGCCACTGAAGCTTTCTTT. Its protein product is CASAMGRLATEAFF. The variable domain in full, with the rest retrieved from reference TRBV12-5 and TRBJ1-1, is DARVTQTPRHKVTEMGQEVTMRCQPILGHNTVFWYRQTMMQGLELLAYFRNRAPLDDSGMPKDRFSAEMPDATLATLKIQPSEPRDSAVYFCASAMGRLATEAFFGQGTRLTVV.

The DNA of the CDR3 is TGCGCCAGCAGCTTGGCCAACCCCGGGGGCACTGAAGCTTTCTTT. It codes for CASSLANPGGTEAFF. The chain links TRBV5-1 to TRBJ1-1; a weak D match, TRBD1 (5 bases). Germline V gives CDR1 SGHRS, CDR2 YFSETQ. The CDR3 extends over 15 amino acids. Between the trimmed V and J ends, which lost 0 bases and 4 bases, there was a span of 13 bases.

The chain employs TRBV5-8 and TRBJ1-1; possible D gene TRBD1, 5 bases. The CDR3 sequence is 15 residues long. The germline V gene encodes CDR1 SGHTS and CDR2 YDEGEE. Trimming left V 3 bases short and J 5 bases short, with 17 bases between. The CDR3 coding sequence is TGTGCCAGCAGCTCATTTGCTGGGGGGGTGACTGAAGCTTTCTTT. It yields the protein CASSSFAGGVTEAFF. The full variable domain, its missing parts supplied by reference TRBV5-8 and TRBJ1-1, is EAGVTQSPTHLIKTRGQQATLRCSPISGHTSVYWYQQALGLGLQFLLWYDEGEERNRGNFPPRFSGRQFPNYSSELNVNALELEDSALYLCASSSFAGGVTEAFFGQGTRLTVV.

This sequence joins TRBV29-1 and TRBJ2-5; a weak D match, TRBD1 (6 bases). Between the trimmed V and J ends, which lost 6 bases and 1 base, there was a span of 18 bases. Germline V gene lookup returns CDR1 SQVTM and CDR2 ANQGSEA. This CDR3 has 15 amino acids. The CDR3 sequence: CSVIGEQGFQETQYF. CDR3 nucleotides: TGCAGCGTGATCGGTGAACAGGGTTTCCAAGAGACCCAGTACTTC.

In DNA form, the CDR3 reads TGTGCCAGCAGTCCCAAAGGAGGGGGCGTAAGTTTTAGCAATCAGCCCCAGCATTTT. Its protein is CASSPKGGGVSFSNQPQHF. This rearrangement joins TRBV6-6 to TRBJ1-5; 7 bases agree with TRBD1. V shed 5 bases, J shed 0 bases, and the junction held 16 bases outside the gene matches. Germline V CDR1 and CDR2: MNHNY, SVGAGI (reference sequence). The CDR3 is 19 residues long.

This chain uses TRBV2 with TRBJ2-3; 13 bases agree with TRBD2. This CDR3 has 20 amino acids. J gave up 2 bases and V 7 bases, and 18 bases lay outside the gene matches. Germline assignment: CDR1 SNHLY and CDR2 FYNNEI. The CDR3 bases are TGTGCCAGCAAACTAACGGGTTGGACTAGCGGGGGCACCTTCACAGATACGCAGTATTTT. Protein sequence: CASKLTGWTSGGTFTDTQYF.

The rearrangement uses TRBV6-5 and TRBJ1-1, with D possibly being TRBD1 (6 bases). V lost 7 bases to trimming and J lost 0 bases, with 9 bases between them. The CDR3 has 13 residues. Germline V gene sequence: CDR1 MNHEY, CDR2 SVGAGI. The CDR3 protein is CASTRQVNTEAFF. Here the CDR3 DNA reads TGTGCCAGCACCAGACAGGTGAACACTGAAGCTTTCTTT.

This clone has more than one count but fewer than ten. The gene calls are TRBV12-3 or TRBV12-4 and TRBJ1-5, with TRBD1 as a possible D gene (5 bases). V was clipped by 3 bases and J by 4 bases, with 7 bases between them. The CDR3 contains 13 residues. The CDR3 protein is CASSLGPNQPQHF. CDR3 in DNA: TGTGCCAGCAGTTTGGGGCCGAATCAGCCCCAGCATTTT.

This chain connects TRBV24-1 to TRBJ2-3; a weak D match, TRBD2 (5 bases). Trimming removed 11 bases from V and 4 bases from J, with 15 bases in between. The germline V gene has CDR1 KGHDR and CDR2 SFDVKD. This CDR3 spans 13 amino acids. CDR3 nucleotide sequence: TGTGCCATCAGCCCCGGGGTCCCAGATACGCAGTATTTT. Translated, it gives CAISPGVPDTQYF.

This clone came up a few times. Written as DNA, the CDR3 is TGCGCCAGCAGCTTGGCGCCGGTGGGGGGTCAGACCCAGTACTTC. It yields the protein CASSLAPVGGQTQYF. This chain joins TRBV5-1 and TRBJ2-5, with a tentative D call TRBD2 (6 bases). Germline V gene data show CDR1 as SGHRS and CDR2 as YFSETQ. The CDR3 length is 15 residues. V was cut by 0 bases and J by 6 bases, with 15 bases left in between.